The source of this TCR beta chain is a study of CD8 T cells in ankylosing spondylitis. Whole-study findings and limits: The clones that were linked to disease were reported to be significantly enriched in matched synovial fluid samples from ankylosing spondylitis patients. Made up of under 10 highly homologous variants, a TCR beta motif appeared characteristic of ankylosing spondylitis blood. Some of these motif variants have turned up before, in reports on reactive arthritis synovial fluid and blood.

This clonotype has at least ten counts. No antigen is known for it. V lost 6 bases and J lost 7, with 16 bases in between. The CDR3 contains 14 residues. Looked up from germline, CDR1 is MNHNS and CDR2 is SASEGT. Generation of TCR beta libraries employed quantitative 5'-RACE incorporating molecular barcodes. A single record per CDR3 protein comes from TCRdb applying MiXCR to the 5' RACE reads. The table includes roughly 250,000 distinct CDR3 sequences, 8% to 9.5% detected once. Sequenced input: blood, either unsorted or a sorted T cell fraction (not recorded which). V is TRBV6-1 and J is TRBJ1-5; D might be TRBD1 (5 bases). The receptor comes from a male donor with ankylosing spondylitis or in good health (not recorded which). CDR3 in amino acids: CASRGSGQYQPQHF. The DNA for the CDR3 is TGTGCCAGCAGGGGTTCAGGGCAGTACCAGCCCCAGCATTTT.